Detailed here is one TCR beta chain. Antigen specificity is unknown. J was trimmed by 1 base and V by 6 bases; bases with no gene match: 4. Germline V gene data show CDR1 as MNHEY and CDR2 as SMNVEV (reference sequence). The CDR3 contains 14 residues. This sample is drawn from a study of cytomegalovirus exposure and HLA in healthy donors. PCR amplification relied on 60 Vbeta primers (plus 13 Jbeta primers). The assay was immunoSEQ multiplex PCR, and TCRdb's table has in-frame clones only and misses some. The profile shows under 150,000 clones, roughly two thirds of them singletons. Whole-study findings and limits: Presence/absence analyses rested on an assumption that sequencing depth was roughly uniform across donors. There was a cluster of highly shared sequence variants that was likely a sequencing artifact. A later analysis found common viral pathogens apparently linked to several of the most significant clusters. Rarity held for most TCR sequences, but there were some public TCRs that occurred in many donors.

The J gene is TRBJ2-5, the V gene TRBV27; 8 nucleotides align to TRBD1. The sequencing input was PBMCs. This sequence originates from a human donor in good health. CDR3 loop: CASRVTGAQETQYF. The DNA for the CDR3 is TGTGCCAGCAGAGTGACAGGGGCCCAAGAGACCCAGTACTTC.